A single T cell receptor (beta chain) is shown here with its context. The target antigen is unknown. A read error may produce the germline difference seen at one junction end. Blood RNA came from unsorted whole blood; germline DNA was also extracted. Synthesis of TCR beta cDNA was carried out from 500 ng total RNA with a constant-region primer. Investigators got TCR beta libraries out of three nested multiplex PCR rounds, done with slightly modified ARM-PCR. In the first two PCR rounds, TRBV1-TRBV30 forward primers were paired with a C-beta reverse primer, and each round lasted around 10 cycles. TCRdb independently ran MiXCR on the multiplex PCR reads; one entry per CDR3 protein. The sample has approximately 330,000 distinct CDR3 sequences, about two thirds seen once; the top ten hold under 8.5%. Looked up from germline, CDR1 is SQVTM and CDR2 is ANQGSEA. There are 14 residues in the CDR3. The data were taken from a study of tumor-infiltrating lymphocytes in primary liver carcinoma. Overall study findings and caveats: Tumor-adjacent and tumor-blood pairs showed less overlap than tumor region pairs.

This chain links TRBV29-1 with TRBJ2-7; TRBD2 agrees at 10 bases. The sequence was obtained from a man in his forties or fifties with primary liver carcinoma and hepatitis B virus infection. Sample: peripheral blood. The CDR3 loop is CSVQASGSSYEQYF. The DNA of the CDR3 is TGCAGCGTGCAGGCTAGCGGGAGCTCCTACGAGCAGTACTTT.